This T cell receptor (beta chain) was profiled in a study of cytomegalovirus exposure and HLA in healthy donors (dated by TCRdb to 2016 to 2017). Regarding the study in general: According to an earlier analysis of several hundred of the donors, 200 million or so T cells yielded 90 million to 130 million unique TCR beta sequences and around 280 Gb of sequence data. Using immunosequencing, the study profiled T cell repertoires from fewer than 700 subjects and related those repertoires to cytomegalovirus serostatus. The study combined high-throughput TCR immunosequencing, statistical association of individual TCRs with disease status, and machine learning to predict cytomegalovirus infection status. Every discovery cohort repertoire had been produced on one sequencing platform. An early release covering about 600 HLA-typed donors comprised roughly 300 gigabases of sequencing data and approximately 85 million unique TCR sequences. On average, around 200,000 unique TCR beta nucleotide sequences were sequenced per donor among some 420 genotyped donors of the cohort, with 15% to 20% of those sequences being non-productive. Roughly five DR-DQ haplotypes were handled as single units for association and clustering, since linkage in the cohort was strong. The later analysis used no new phenotypic data to find candidate immune exposures, relying instead on TCR beta sequences and their occurrence across donors. In a later genetic analysis, genome-wide SNP genotypes for about 65% of the roughly 700 donors were used, and that subset was treated as a discovery cohort. Both class I and class II loci were covered by HLA typing, at four-digit resolution. In a later analysis, previously published TCR beta repertoires from fewer than 750 donors were re-analyzed and high-resolution HLA genotyping was added so that TCR occurrence patterns could be studied. The number of donors typed differed by locus, with roughly 620-640 for A, B, C, DRB1 and DQB1, roughly 520 for DQA1, over 600 for DPA1, and roughly 450 for DPB1. Besides the first cohort of roughly 660 subjects, a separate validation cohort made up of 120 different subjects was used. Alongside the repertoire data, information on donor age, sex, ethnicity and CMV serostatus was compiled. To decide whether each TCR beta V gene segment behaved as functional or pseudogenic, an earlier analysis of approximately 620 of the donors relied on high-throughput TCR beta sequencing. Of the 300 to 500 genotyped donors, more than 75% were placed in the genetic ancestry cluster associated with self-reported Caucasian donors. The aim of the study was to test whether cataloging public T cell receptors could identify signatures of past pathogen exposure.

From cysteine to phenylalanine, the CDR3 is 16 amino acids long. Just the 48-base CDR3 DNA is kept, in frame starting at base 1. The germline V gene encodes CDR1 LGHNA and CDR2 YSLEER. Trimming at the junction amounts to 4 bases on V and 0 bases on J, and the germline ends lie 15 bases apart. For this clone: No antigen is known for it. Within one base of it there is no much larger clone, and no base qualities were kept.

Study-wide conclusions, independent of this receptor: An earlier analysis of approximately 590 of the donors showed that most TCR beta V segments appeared in productive rearrangements either about 90% or about 30% of the time, which broadly matched IMGT annotations. At a false discovery rate of 0.05, a later analysis linked approximately 18,000 TCR beta sequences to specific HLA alleles. Compared with the roughly 720-donor mean, donors in an Asian-associated ancestry cluster had fewer N-insertions in productive TCRs, according to a later genetic analysis. Because the 87-base-pair reads could not distinguish some IMGT-functional V segments, including TRBV6-2 and TRBV6-3, those segments were excluded. A cluster of highly shared sequence variants was judged likely to be a technical artifact of the sequencing pipeline. According to a later analysis, parvovirus B19, influenza, CMV and Epstein-Barr virus appeared linked to several top co-occurrence clusters. Immune exposure information for the cohort was limited to CMV serostatus. According to a later analysis, TCR association rates differed among HLA loci, with DRB1 alleles showing the most associated TCRs and HLA-C alleles showing the fewest. A further reported finding was that TCR beta sequences accurately predicted the HLA-A and HLA-B alleles for most subjects in the first cohort. The authors suggested that the approach could potentially be generalized to other disease states and immunological phenotypes. The presence/absence analyses assumed that sequencing depth was roughly uniform across donors, and that assumption may not be true. Linkage disequilibrium might explain the correlated functional status among segregating V segments, but an unknown experimental factor could not be ruled out. Only TCR beta chains were sequenced in this cohort, and the absence of alpha or paired-chain data limited detectable features. In vitro tests confirmed that a few of the cytomegalovirus-associated TCR beta chains recognize cytomegalovirus antigens. Assigning TCR associations to individual alleles was difficult when HLA alleles, especially DR and DQ, strongly co-occurred. The study listed 150 to 200 TCR beta chains as associated with cytomegalovirus. According to a later analysis, most CMV-associated TCR beta chains appeared to be HLA-restricted, and the HLA associations seemed to be driven largely by CMV exposure. Compared with equally common non-associated chains, HLA-associated TCR beta chains in a later analysis were more clonally expanded and had lower generation probabilities. Most TCR sequences were observed very rarely across donors, whereas some public TCRs were present in many individuals. Cytomegalovirus status was reported to be diagnosed by the classifier with high specificity and sensitivity in both the original and validation cohorts. V-gene and J-gene trimming of TCR beta chains was associated with a missense DCLRE1C variant in a later genetic analysis, and the association was replicated in an independent cohort. Because counts were too low, some 17 rarely observed V segments, including chromosome 9 orphons, were excluded from the earlier analysis of around 590 of the donors. Because HLA typing was missing for some donors at each locus, association tests included only the typed subset.

In total, more than 500 healthy bone marrow donors made up the cohort. All cohort members were sampled while nominally healthy, although unrecorded immune exposures were likely present. The donor was CMV seropositive and belonged to the group of a few hundred seropositive cohort members. Every donor gave a peripheral blood sample, and the peripheral blood mononuclear cells from that sample were used for TCR beta sequencing. The Qiagen DNeasy Blood Extraction Kit was used to extract genomic DNA from the blood cell samples. Library construction relied on the immunoSEQ multiplex PCR assay. The multiplex PCR relied on a mix of 60 forward primers for TCR Vbeta segments and 13 reverse primers for TCR Jbeta segments. The CDR3 region of rearranged TCR beta genes was amplified from genomic DNA with a multiplex PCR assay. Amplified TCR beta libraries were sequenced as 87-base-pair reads on the Illumina HiSeq System. The study's processing was this. Across the 600 to 700 repertoires, a later analysis counted 78 million or so unique TCR beta chains, 9.5 million to 13 million of which were shared by at least two donors. To remove PCR and sequencing errors, raw reads were error-corrected and collapsed into unique sequences using a nearest-neighbor algorithm that merged closely related sequences. V, D and J gene segments were assigned by aligning CDR3 sequences to IMGT reference sequences. For a sequence to be retained, a match of at least six nucleotides to both a V gene segment and a J gene segment was required. A rearrangement counted as productive if the CDR3 had no stop codons and remained in frame with V and J, and every other rearrangement counted as non-productive. Following IMGT convention, CDR3 was defined as the stretch from the second conserved V-encoded cysteine up to the conserved J-encoded phenylalanine. The earlier analysis of fewer than 750 of the donors excluded sequences that lacked an unambiguous match to a single V gene segment. In an earlier analysis of approximately 560 of the donors, a V segment was called functional when productive rearrangements were above 56.7%, and segregating when the standard deviation between donors exceeded 5%. A statistical classification framework was built for diagnosing cytomegalovirus status from the catalog of TCR beta chain sequences. In a later analysis, V and J genes were assigned by comparing TCR nucleotide sequences against IMGT/GENE-DB human TR gene sequences. The TCRdist pipeline was used in a later analysis to assign CDR3 sequences and most-parsimonious VDJ recombination scenarios. In a later analysis, each TCR beta chain was defined by its CDR3 amino acid sequence together with its V-gene family, and reads lacking a unique V-gene family were excluded. A later analysis removed several hundred highly shared, low-generation-probability nucleotide sequences to deal with suspected cross-contamination and a sequencing artifact. For each public chain, a later analysis derived a clonal expansion index from normalized ranks of inferred template counts within each repertoire. A later analysis computed generation probabilities with a VDJ recombination model fitted to out-of-frame rearrangements, and checked the results against IGoR. In a later analysis, TCR-TCR, TCR-HLA and TCR-CMV co-occurrence was scored with hypergeometric tests, and a repertoire-size bias correction was applied to TCR pairs. In a later analysis, false discovery rates were estimated by permuting HLA or CMV assignments 20 times. In a later analysis, co-occurring TCRs were grouped with DBSCAN, and TCRdist sequence similarity was added when clustering was performed within HLA-allele-positive subsets. Repertoires with fewer than 30,000 or more than 120,000 public chains were left out of co-occurrence clustering, as were about 5 repertoires with anomalous nucleotide sharing. TCRdb carries this immuneACCESS record with in-frame sequences only. Its versions omit some clonotypes, under half of them owing to an unresolved V gene in the studies checked, with the rest unexplained. Clonal size and the V and J genes are those of that table, whereas D and trimming came from the DNA. Across this sample there are roughly 190,000 clones, with roughly 80% seen only once. The biggest ten clones account for around 2.2% of the sample.

This receptor was identified in a woman between 25 and 40 years old in good health and CMV-seropositive. The rearrangement joined TRBV4-3 to TRBJ1-2, with a tentative D gene TRBD1 over 6 matching bases. Sequencing was done on a sample of PBMCs. CDR3 protein: CASSPTWTATNYGYTF. The nucleotide sequence is TGCGCCAGCAGCCCGACCTGGACAGCGACTAACTATGGCTACACCTTC.